This TCR beta chain was sequenced for a study of T-cell memory formation after mild COVID-19. Study context: There were largely donor-specific TCR clusters.

Via MiXCR, TCRdb re-called the 5' RACE reads, giving one row per CDR3 protein. Of more than 300,000 distinct CDR3 sequences detected, under 25% appear once; the ten largest clones hold roughly a fifth. This clonotype was observed a handful of times. The antigen is unknown. Study observations and caveats: Still unconfirmed is whether the second-wave clones peaking on day 37 recognized SARS-CoV-2. CM and EM subsets held most contracting CD4+ clones; EMRA held CD8+ ones.

The V end lost 1 base, the J end lost 8 bases, and 15 bases lay between the germline ends. This CDR3 has 15 amino acids. Germline V gene sequence: CDR1 LGHNA, CDR2 YSLEER. The chain carries TRBV4-3 and TRBJ2-1, with D possibly TRBD1 on 7 matching bases. This TCR was recovered from a man between 18 and 35 years old who had mild COVID-19 (a few samples of this study predate the infection). Cell type and time point are not known. Sequenced input: PBMCs or a T cell subset sorted from them (not recorded which). CDR3 residues: CASSQVAGGNDEQFF. The CDR3 DNA follows: TGCGCCAGCAGCCAAGTGGCAGGGGGGAACGATGAGCAGTTCTTC.